This T cell receptor beta chain was captured by sequencing in a study of early T cells in non-severe SARS-CoV-2 infection. At the level of the study: Chains stayed unpaired after sequencing of bulk RNA from unsorted whole blood.

In germline, CDR1 is ENHRY, CDR2 SYGVKD. Trimming took off 2 bases at V and 1 base at J, with 8 bases between the two ends. This CDR3 has 14 residues. Study-wide results and caveats: Private and CD4 specificities were missed by VDJdb matching, which favored anti-spike CD8 responses.

This clonotype was counted a few times. The target antigen is unknown. Tagging with unique molecular identifiers was applied to individual cDNA molecules. One entry per CDR3 protein results from TCRdb running MiXCR on the 5' RACE reads. The profile covers roughly 34,000 distinct CDR3 sequences, with roughly 6.8% appearing a single time and around 25% taken by the ten largest. This receptor was obtained from an adult who was a healthcare worker with PCR-confirmed SARS-CoV-2 infection or an uninfected control (not recorded which). The sequencing here drew on whole blood, taken at baseline. This chain links TRBV10-3 with TRBJ1-1, with no clear D. The CDR3 nucleotides are TGTGCCATCAGTGAGCGCCAGACGAACACTGAAGCTTTCTTT. Translating it yields CAISERQTNTEAFF.